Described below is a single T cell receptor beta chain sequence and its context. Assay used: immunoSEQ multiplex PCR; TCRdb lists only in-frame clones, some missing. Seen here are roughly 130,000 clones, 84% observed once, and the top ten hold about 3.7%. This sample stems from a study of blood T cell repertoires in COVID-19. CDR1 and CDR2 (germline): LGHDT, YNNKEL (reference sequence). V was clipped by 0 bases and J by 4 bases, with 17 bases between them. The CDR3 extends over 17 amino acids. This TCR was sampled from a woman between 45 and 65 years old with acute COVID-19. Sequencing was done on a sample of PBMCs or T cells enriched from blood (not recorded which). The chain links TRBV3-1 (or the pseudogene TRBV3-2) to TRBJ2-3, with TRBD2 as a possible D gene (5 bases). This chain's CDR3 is CASSQEYGYGGSDTQYF. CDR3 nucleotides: TGTGCCAGCAGCCAAGAGTATGGGTACGGAGGATCAGATACGCAGTATTTT.